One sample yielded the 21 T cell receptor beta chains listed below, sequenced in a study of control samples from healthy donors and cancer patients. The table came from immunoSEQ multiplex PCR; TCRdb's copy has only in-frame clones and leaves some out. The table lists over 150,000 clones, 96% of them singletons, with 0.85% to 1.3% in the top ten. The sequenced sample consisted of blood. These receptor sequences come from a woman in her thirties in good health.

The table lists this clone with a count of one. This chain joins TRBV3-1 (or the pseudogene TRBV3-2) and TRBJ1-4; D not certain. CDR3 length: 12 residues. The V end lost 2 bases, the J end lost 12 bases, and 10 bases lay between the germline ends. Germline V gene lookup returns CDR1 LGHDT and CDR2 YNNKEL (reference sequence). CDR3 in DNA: TGTGCCAGCAGCCAACTGGAGGGAGAACTGTTTTTT. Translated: CASSQLEGELFF.

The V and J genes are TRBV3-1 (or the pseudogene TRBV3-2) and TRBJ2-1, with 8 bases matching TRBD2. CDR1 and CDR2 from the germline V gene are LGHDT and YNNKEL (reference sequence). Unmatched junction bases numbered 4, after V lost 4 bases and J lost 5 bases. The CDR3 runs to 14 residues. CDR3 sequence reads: CASSLSGADNEQFF. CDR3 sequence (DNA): TGTGCCAGCAGCCTTAGCGGGGCTGACAATGAGCAGTTCTTC.

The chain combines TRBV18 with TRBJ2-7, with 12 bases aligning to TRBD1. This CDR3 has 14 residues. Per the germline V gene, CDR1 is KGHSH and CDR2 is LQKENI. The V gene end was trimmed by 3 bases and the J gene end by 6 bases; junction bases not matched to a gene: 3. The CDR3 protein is CASSPGTGGGEQYF. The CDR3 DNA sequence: TGTGCCAGCTCACCCGGGACAGGGGGCGGCGAGCAGTACTTC.

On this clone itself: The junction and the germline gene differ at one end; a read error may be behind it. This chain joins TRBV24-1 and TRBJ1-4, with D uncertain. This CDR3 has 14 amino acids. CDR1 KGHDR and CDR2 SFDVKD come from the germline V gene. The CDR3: CATSDSSTNEKLFF. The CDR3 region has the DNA TGTGCCACCAGCGATTCTTCAACTAATGAAAAACTGTTTTTT.

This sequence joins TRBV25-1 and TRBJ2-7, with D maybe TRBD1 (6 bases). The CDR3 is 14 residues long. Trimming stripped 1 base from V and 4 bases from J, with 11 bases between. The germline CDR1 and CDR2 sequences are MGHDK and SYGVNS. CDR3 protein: CASSEFDRFYEQYF. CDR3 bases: TGTGCCAGCAGTGAATTTGACAGGTTTTACGAGCAGTACTTC.

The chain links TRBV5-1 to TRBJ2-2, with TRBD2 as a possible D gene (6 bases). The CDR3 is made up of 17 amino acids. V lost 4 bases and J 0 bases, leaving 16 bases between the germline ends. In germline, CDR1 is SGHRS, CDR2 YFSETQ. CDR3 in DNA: TGCGCCAGCAGCCCACGAACTAGCCCTTCGAACACCGGGGAGCTGTTTTTT. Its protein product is CASSPRTSPSNTGELFF.

The CDR3 here is CASSLWLQRNNEQFF. The CDR3 region has the DNA TGTGCCAGCAGTTTATGGCTTCAGCGGAACAATGAGCAGTTCTTC. The chain couples TRBV27 to TRBJ2-1; maybe TRBD2 (5 bases). With 1 base removed from V and 5 bases from J, the gap between germline ends came to 12 bases. Germline V gives CDR1 MNHEY, CDR2 SMNVEV (reference sequence). This CDR3 contains 15 residues.

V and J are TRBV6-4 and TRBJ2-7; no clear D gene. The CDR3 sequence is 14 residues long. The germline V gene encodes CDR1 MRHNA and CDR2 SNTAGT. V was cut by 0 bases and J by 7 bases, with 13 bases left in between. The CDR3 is CASSDSPPACEQYF. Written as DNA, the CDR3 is TGTGCCAGCAGTGACTCTCCCCCCGCCTGTGAGCAGTACTTC.

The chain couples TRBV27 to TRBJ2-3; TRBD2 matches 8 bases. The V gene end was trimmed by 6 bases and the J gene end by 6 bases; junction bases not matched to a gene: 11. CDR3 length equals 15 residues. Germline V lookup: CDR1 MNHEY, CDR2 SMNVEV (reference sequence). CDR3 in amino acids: CASSSFAGGSDTQYF. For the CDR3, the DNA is TGTGCCAGCAGCTCATTTGCGGGGGGCTCTGATACGCAGTATTTT.

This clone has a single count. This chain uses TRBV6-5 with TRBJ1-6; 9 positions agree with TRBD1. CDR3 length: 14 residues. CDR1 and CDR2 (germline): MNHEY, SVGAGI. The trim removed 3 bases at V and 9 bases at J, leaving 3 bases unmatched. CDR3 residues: CASSYTGGGSPLHF. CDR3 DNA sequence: TGTGCCAGCAGTTATACAGGGGGCGGTTCACCCCTCCACTTT.

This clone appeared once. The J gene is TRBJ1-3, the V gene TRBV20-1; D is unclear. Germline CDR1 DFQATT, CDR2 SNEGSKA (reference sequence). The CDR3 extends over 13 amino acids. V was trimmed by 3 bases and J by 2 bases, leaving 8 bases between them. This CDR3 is CSASPGPGNTIYF. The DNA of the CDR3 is TGCAGTGCTAGTCCTGGCCCTGGAAACACCATATATTTT.

The CDR3 bases are TGTGCCAGCAGTTTCAGACAGGGGATCAACTATGGCTACACCTTC. Its translation: CASSFRQGINYGYTF. The V gene is TRBV27, the J gene TRBJ1-2, with 8 nucleotides matching TRBD1. The CDR3 length is 15 residues. The V gene end was trimmed by 3 bases and the J gene end by 2 bases; junction bases not matched to a gene: 5. Germline lookup yields CDR1 MNHEY and CDR2 SMNVEV (reference sequence).

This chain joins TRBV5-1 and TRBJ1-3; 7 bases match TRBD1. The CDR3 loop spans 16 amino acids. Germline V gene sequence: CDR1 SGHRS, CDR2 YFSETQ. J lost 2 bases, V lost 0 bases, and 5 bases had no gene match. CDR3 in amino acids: CASSLGAGGTGNTIYF. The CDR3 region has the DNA TGCGCCAGCAGCTTGGGTGCAGGGGGTACTGGAAACACCATATATTTT. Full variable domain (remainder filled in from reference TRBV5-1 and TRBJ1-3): KAGVTQTPRYLIKTRGQQVTLSCSPISGHRSVSWYQQTPGQGLQFLFEYFSETQRNKGNFPGRFSGRQFSNSRSEMNVSTLELGDSALYLCASSLGAGGTGNTIYFGEGSWLTVV.

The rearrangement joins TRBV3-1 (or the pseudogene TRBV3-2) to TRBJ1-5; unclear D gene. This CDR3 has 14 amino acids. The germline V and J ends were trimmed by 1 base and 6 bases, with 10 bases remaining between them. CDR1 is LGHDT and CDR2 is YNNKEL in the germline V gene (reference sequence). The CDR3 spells CASSQVMSGQPQHF. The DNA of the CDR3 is TGTGCCAGCAGCCAAGTCATGAGTGGTCAGCCCCAGCATTTT.

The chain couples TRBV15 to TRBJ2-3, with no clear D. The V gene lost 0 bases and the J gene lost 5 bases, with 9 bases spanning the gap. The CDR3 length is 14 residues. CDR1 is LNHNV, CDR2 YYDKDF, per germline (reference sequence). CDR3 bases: TGTGCCACCAGCAGAGAAGGGTTAGGAGATACGCAGTATTTT. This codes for CATSREGLGDTQYF.

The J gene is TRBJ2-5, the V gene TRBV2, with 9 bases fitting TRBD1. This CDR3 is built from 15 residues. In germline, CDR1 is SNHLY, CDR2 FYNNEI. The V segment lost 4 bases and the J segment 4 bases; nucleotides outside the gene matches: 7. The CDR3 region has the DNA TGTGCCAGCAGTGCCTCCGGGACAGGGTCAGAGACCCAGTACTTC. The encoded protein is CASSASGTGSETQYF. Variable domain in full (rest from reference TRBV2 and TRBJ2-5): EPEVTQTPSHQVTQMGQEVILRCVPISNHLYFYWYRQILGQKVEFLVSFYNNEISEKSEIFDDQFSVERPDGSNFTLKIRSTKLEDSAMYFCASSASGTGSETQYFGPGTRLLVL.

The CDR3 sequence is CASSLGGVHTGELFF. The CDR3 DNA sequence: TGTGCCAGCAGCCTGGGGGGGGTTCACACCGGGGAGCTGTTTTTT. This chain uses TRBV27 with TRBJ2-2; 7 bases match TRBD2. V lost 6 bases and J lost 3; bases outside the gene matches: 7. The CDR3 loop spans 15 amino acids. Germline-derived CDR1 and CDR2 are MNHEY and SMNVEV (reference sequence).

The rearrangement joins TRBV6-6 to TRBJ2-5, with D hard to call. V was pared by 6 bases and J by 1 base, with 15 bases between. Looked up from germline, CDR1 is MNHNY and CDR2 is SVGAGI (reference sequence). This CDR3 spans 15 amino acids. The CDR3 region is CASSSRHRLQETQYF. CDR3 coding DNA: TGTGCCAGCAGCTCCCGACATAGACTCCAAGAGACCCAGTACTTC.

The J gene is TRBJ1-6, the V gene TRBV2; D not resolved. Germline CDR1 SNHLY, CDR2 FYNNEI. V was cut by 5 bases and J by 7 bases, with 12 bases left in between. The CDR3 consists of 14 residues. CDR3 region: CASSPGGLNSPLHF. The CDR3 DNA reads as TGTGCCAGCAGTCCCGGCGGCCTAAATTCACCCCTCCACTTT.

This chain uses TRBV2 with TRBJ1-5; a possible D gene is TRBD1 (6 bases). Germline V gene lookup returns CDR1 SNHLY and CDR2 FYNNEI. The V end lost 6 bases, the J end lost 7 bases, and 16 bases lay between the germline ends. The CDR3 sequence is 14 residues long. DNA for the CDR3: TGTGCCAGCAGGCCCCTGACAGGAAGACAGCCCCAGCATTTT. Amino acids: CASRPLTGRQPQHF. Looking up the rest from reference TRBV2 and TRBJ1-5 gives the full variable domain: EPEVTQTPSHQVTQMGQEVILRCVPISNHLYFYWYRQILGQKVEFLVSFYNNEISEKSEIFDDQFSVERPDGSNFTLKIRSTKLEDSAMYFCASRPLTGRQPQHFGDGTRLSIL.

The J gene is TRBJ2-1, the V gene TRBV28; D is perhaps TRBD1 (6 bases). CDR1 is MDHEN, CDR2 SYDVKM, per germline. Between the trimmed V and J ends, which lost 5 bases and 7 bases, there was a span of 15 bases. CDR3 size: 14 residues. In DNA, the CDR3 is TGTGCCAGCAGTGGGGGCCGAGAGAGGAATGAGCAGTTCTTC. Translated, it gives CASSGGRERNEQFF.